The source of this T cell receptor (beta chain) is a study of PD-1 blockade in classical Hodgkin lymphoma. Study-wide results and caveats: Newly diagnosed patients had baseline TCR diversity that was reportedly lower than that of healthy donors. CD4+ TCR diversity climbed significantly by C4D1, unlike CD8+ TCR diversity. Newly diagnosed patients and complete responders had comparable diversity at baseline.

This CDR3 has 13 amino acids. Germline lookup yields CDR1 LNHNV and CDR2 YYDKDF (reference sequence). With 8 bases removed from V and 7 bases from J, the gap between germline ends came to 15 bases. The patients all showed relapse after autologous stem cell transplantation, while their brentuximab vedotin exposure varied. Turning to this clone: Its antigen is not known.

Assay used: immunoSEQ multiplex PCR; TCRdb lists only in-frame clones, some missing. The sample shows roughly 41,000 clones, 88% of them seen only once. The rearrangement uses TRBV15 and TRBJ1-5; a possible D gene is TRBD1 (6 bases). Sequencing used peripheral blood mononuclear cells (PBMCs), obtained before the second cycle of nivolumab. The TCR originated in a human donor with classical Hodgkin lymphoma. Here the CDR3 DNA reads TGTGCCACCGGCTACGACAGGAGACAGCCCCAGCATTTT. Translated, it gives CATGYDRRQPQHF.